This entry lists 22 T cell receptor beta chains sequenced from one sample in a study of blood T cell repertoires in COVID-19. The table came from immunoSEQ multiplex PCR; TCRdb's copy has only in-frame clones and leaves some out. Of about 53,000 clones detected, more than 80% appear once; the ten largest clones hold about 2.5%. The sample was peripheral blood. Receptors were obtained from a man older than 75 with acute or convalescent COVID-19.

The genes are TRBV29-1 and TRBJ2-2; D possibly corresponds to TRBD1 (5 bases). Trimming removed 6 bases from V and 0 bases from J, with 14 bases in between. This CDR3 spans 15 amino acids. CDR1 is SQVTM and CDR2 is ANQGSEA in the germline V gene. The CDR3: CSVWTLSANTGELFF. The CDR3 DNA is TGCAGCGTCTGGACACTCAGCGCGAACACCGGGGAGCTGTTTTTT.

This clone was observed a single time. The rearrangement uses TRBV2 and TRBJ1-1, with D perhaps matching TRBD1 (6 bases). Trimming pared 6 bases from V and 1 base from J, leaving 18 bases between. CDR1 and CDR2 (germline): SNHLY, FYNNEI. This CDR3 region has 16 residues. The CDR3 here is CASSVSPTGPNTEAFF. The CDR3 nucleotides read TGTGCCAGCAGCGTCAGTCCCACAGGGCCGAACACTGAAGCTTTCTTT. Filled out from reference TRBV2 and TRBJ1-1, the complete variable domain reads EPEVTQTPSHQVTQMGQEVILRCVPISNHLYFYWYRQILGQKVEFLVSFYNNEISEKSEIFDDQFSVERPDGSNFTLKIRSTKLEDSAMYFCASSVSPTGPNTEAFFGQGTRLTVV.

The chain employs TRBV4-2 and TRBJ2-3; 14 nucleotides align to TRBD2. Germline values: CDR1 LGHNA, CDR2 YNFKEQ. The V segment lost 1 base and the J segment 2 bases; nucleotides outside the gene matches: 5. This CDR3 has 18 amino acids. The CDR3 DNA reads TGTGCCAGCAGCCAAGGACTAGCGGGGGGGCCTGTCACAGATACGCAGTATTTT. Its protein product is CASSQGLAGGPVTDTQYF.

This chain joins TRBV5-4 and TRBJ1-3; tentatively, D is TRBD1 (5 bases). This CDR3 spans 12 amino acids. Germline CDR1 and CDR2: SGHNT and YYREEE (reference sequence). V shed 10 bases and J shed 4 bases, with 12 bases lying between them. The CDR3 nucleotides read TGTGCCGCCGGGCAGGGAGGAAACACCATATATTTT. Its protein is CAAGQGGNTIYF.

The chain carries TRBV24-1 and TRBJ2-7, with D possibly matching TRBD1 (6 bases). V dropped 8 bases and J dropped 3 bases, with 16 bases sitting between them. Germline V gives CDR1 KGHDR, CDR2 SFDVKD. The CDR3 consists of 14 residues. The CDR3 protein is CATMNRVYLYEQYF. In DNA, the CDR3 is TGTGCCACCATGAACAGGGTCTATCTCTACGAGCAGTACTTC.

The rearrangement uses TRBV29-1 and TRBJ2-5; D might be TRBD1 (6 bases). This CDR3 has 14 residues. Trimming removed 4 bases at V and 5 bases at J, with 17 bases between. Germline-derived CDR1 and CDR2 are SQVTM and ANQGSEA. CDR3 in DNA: TGCAGCGTTGTAGAAGGGGGAATAATCGAGACCCAGTACTTC. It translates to CSVVEGGIIETQYF.

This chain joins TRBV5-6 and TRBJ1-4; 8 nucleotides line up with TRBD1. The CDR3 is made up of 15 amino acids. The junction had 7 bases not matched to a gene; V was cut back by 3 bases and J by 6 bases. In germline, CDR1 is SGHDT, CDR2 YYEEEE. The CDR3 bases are TGTGCCAGCAGCTACGACAGGGGAAGGGATGAAAAACTGTTTTTT. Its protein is CASSYDRGRDEKLFF.

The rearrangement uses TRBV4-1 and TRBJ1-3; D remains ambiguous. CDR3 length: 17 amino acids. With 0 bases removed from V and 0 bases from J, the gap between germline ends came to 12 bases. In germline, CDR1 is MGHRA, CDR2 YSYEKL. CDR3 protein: CASSQEALRRSGNTIYF. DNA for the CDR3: TGCGCCAGCAGCCAAGAGGCCCTCAGGCGCTCTGGAAACACCATATATTTT.

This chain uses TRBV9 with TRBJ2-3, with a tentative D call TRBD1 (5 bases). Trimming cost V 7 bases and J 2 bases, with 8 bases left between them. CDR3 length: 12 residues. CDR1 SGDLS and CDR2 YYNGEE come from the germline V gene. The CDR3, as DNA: TGTGCCAGCGGGGCGCTCACAGATACGCAGTATTTT. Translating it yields CASGALTDTQYF.

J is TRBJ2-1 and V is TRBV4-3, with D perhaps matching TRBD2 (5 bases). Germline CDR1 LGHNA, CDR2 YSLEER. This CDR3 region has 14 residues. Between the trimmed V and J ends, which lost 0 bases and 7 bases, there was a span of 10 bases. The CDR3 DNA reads TGCGCCAGCAGCCAAGATTATACTAGGAATGAGCAGTTCTTC. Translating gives CASSQDYTRNEQFF.

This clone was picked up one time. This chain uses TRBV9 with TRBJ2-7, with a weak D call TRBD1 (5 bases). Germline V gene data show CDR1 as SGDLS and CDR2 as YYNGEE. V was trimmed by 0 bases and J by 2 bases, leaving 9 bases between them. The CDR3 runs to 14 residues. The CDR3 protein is CASSVADSTYEQYF. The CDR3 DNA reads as TGTGCCAGCAGCGTAGCCGACAGTACCTACGAGCAGTACTTC.

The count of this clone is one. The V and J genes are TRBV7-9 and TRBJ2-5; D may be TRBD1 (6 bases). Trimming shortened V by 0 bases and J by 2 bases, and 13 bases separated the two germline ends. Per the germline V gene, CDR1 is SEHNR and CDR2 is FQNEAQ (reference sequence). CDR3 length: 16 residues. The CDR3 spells CASSLARGTPQETQYF. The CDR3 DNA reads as TGTGCCAGCAGCTTAGCGCGAGGGACACCTCAAGAGACCCAGTACTTC.

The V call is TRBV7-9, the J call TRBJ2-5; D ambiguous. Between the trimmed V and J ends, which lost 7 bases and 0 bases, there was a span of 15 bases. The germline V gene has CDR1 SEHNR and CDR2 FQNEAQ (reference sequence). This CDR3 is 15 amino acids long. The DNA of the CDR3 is TGTGCCAGCAAACGACAATCGGCCTACCAAGAGACCCAGTACTTC. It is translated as CASKRQSAYQETQYF.

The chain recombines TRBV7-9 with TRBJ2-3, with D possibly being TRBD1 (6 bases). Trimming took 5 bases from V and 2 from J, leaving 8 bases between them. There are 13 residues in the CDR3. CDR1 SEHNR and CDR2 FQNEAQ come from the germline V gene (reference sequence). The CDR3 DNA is TGTGCCAGCAGCCGGGGACACACAGATACGCAGTATTTT. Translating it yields CASSRGHTDTQYF.

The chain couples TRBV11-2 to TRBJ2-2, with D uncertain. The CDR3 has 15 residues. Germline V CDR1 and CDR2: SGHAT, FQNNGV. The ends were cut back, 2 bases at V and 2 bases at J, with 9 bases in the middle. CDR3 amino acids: CASSLLQVNTGELFF. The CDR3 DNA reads TGTGCCAGCAGCTTACTTCAGGTTAACACCGGGGAGCTGTTTTTT. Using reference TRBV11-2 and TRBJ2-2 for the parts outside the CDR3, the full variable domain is EAGVAQSPRYKIIEKRQSVAFWCNPISGHATLYWYQQILGQGPKLLIQFQNNGVVDDSQLPKDRFSAERLKGVDSTLKIQPAKLEDSAVYLCASSLLQVNTGELFFGEGSRLTVL.

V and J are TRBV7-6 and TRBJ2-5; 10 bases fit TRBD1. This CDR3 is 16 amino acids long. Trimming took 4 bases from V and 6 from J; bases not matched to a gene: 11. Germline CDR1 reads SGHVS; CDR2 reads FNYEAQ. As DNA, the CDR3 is TGTGCCAGCAGCTCGACCGGGACAGGGGAGCGAAAGACCCAGTACTTC. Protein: CASSSTGTGERKTQYF.

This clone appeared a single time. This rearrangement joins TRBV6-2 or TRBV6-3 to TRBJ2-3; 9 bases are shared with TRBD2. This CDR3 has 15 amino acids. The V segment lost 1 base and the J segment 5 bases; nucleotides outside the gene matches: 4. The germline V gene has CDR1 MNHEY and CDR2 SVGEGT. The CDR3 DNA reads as TGTGCCAGCAGTTACTTCGGGCGGGGGGGAGATACGCAGTATTTT. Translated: CASSYFGRGGDTQYF.

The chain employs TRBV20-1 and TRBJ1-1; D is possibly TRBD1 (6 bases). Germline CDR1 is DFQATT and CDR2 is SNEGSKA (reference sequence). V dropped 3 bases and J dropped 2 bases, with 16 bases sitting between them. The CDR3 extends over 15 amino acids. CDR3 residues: CSASVQGLKNTEAFF. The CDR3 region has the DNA TGCAGTGCTAGTGTCCAGGGGCTGAAAAACACTGAAGCTTTCTTT.

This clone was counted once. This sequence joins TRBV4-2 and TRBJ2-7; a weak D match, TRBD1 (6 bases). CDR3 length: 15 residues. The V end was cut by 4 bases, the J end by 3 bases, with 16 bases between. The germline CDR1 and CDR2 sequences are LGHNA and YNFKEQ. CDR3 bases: TGTGCCAGCAGCCCTCCTGGACAGCGCGACTACGAGCAGTACTTC. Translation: CASSPPGQRDYEQYF.

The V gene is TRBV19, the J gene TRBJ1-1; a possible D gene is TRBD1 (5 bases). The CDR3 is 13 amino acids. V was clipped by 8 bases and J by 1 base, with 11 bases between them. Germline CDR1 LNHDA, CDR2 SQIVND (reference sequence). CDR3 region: CASWGLPNTEAFF. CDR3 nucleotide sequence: TGTGCCAGTTGGGGACTCCCGAACACTGAAGCTTTCTTT.

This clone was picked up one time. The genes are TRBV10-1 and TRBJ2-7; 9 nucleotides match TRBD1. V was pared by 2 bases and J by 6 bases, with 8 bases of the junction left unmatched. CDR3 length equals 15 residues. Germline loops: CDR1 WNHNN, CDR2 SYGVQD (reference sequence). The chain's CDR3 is CASSEPGGTGTEQYF. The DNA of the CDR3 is TGCGCCAGCAGTGAGCCGGGCGGGACAGGGACCGAGCAGTACTTC.

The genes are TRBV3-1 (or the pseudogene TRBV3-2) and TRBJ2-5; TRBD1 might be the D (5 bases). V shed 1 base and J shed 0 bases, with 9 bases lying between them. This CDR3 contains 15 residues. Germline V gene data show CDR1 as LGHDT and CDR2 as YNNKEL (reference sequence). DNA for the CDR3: TGTGCCAGCAGCCAAGTTTCAGGGTACCAAGAGACCCAGTACTTC. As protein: CASSQVSGYQETQYF.